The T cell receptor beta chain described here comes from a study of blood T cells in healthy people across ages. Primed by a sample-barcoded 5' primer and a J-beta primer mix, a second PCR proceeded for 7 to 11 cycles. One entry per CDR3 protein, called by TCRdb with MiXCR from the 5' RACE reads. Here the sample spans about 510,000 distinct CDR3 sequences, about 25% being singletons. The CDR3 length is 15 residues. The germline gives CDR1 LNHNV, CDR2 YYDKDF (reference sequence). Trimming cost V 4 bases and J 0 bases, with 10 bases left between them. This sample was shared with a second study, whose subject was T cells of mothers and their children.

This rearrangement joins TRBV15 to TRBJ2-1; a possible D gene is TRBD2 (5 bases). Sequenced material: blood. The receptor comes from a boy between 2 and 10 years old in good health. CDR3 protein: CATSKTRDSYNEQFF. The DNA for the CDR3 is TGTGCCACCAGCAAAACTAGAGACTCCTACAATGAGCAGTTCTTC.